The 16 T cell receptor beta chains listed next were all sequenced from one sample in a study of T cells in Graves' hyperthyroidism and ophthalmopathy. Template material for amplifying TCR beta CDR3 regions consisted of RNA transcripts. The HTBI set primed first-round TCR CDR3 RT-PCR. TCRdb re-derived calls from the multiplex PCR reads in MiXCR, one entry per CDR3 protein. Of almost 250,000 distinct CDR3 sequences listed, roughly 22% are singletons. Sequenced: blood. These receptors originate from a woman in her thirties or forties with Graves' ophthalmopathy.

This clonotype was counted many times. Here the CDR3 DNA reads TGTGCCACCCGTGATGAAAAACTGTTTTTT. It translates to CATRDEKLFF. The rearrangement links TRBV6-1 to TRBJ1-4, with D hard to call. Germline CDR1 MNHNS, CDR2 SASEGT. The ends were cut back, 10 bases at V and 6 bases at J, with 6 bases in the middle. The CDR3 sequence is 10 residues long.

The table lists this clonotype with many counts. At one of its ends the junction is not consistent with the germline gene, which may arise from a read error. The genes are TRBV6-1 and TRBJ1-2; unclear D gene. From germline, CDR1 is MNHNS and CDR2 SASEGT. This CDR3 region has 10 residues. The CDR3 region is CASASYGNTF. As DNA, the CDR3 is TGTGCCAGCGCTAGCTATGGCAACACCTTC.

Details on this clonotype: One junction end does not reproduce the germline sequence, and a read error may be involved. V is TRBV11-2 and J is TRBJ2-7; D ambiguous. Per the germline V gene, CDR1 is SGHAT and CDR2 is FQNNGV. CDR3 size: 15 residues. CDR3 nucleotide sequence: TGTGCCAGCAGCTTAGAGGCAGGAAGCCACTACGAACAGTACTTC. Translating gives CASSLEAGSHYEQYF.

This clonotype was seen many times. The chain couples TRBV12-3 or TRBV12-4 to TRBJ2-7; possible D gene TRBD2, 5 bases. Deletions cut 5 bases from V and 0 bases from J, with 14 bases between. This CDR3 has 15 residues. In DNA form, the CDR3 reads TGTGCCAGCAGTGGCGGGCCGCATACCTCCTACGAGCAGTACTTC. This codes for CASSGGPHTSYEQYF.

This clonotype was observed at least ten times. The genes are TRBV5-4 and TRBJ2-5; 7 bases are shared with TRBD2. This CDR3 contains 13 residues. Germline-derived CDR1 and CDR2 are SGHNT and YYREEE (reference sequence). V was clipped by 1 base and J by 7 bases; unmatched bases: 4. The CDR3 region is CASSLRGEWTQYF. In nucleotides, the CDR3 is TGTGCCAGCAGCTTGCGGGGGGAGTGGACCCAGTACTTC.

In its sample, this clonotype was seen many times. In DNA, the CDR3 is TGTGCCAGCCGTGTGGCGTCCGGGACAGGGTTTTACGAGCAGTACTTC. It codes for CASRVASGTGFYEQYF. The chain is built from TRBV6-1 and TRBJ2-7; 9 nucleotides agree with TRBD1. Trimming at V came to 8 bases and at J to 4 bases, leaving 15 bases not matched to a gene. This CDR3 is 16 amino acids long. Germline loops: CDR1 MNHNS, CDR2 SASEGT.

This clonotype was seen at least ten times. Likely a read error: the CDR3 ends without its conserved phenylalanine or tryptophan. The chain couples TRBV6-1 to TRBJ2-7; no definite D call. The ends were cut back, 3 bases at V and 0 bases at J, with 9 bases in the middle. This CDR3 has 14 residues. Germline CDR1 is MNHNS and CDR2 is SASEGT. CDR3 in DNA: TGTGCCAGCAGTGAGACATGGAGCTCCTACGAGCAGTACTCC. Protein: CASSETWSSYEQYS.

This clonotype was counted ten times or more. This chain links TRBV9 with TRBJ1-1; a weak D match, TRBD1 (5 bases). Trimming removed 4 bases from V and 1 base from J, with 11 bases in between. The V gene's germline CDR1 is SGDLS and CDR2 YYNGEE. The CDR3 loop spans 14 amino acids. The DNA for the CDR3 is TGTGCCAGCAGCCCGACGACAGCGAACACTGAAGCTTTCTTT. It is translated as CASSPTTANTEAFF.

This clonotype has just one count. V is TRBV27 and J is TRBJ2-7; 14 bases are shared with TRBD2. There are 17 residues in the CDR3. Trimming took 8 bases from V and 3 from J; bases not matched to a gene: 12. Germline V lookup: CDR1 MNHEY, CDR2 SMNVEV (reference sequence). As DNA, the CDR3 is TGTGCCAGCGCCGGGACTAGCGGGAGTACGCAATTCTACGAGCAGTACTTC. Protein product: CASAGTSGSTQFYEQYF.

This clonotype was picked up many times. This chain links TRBV12-3 or TRBV12-4 with TRBJ2-7; 8 positions match TRBD1. The CDR3 runs 18 residues. V lost 2 bases, J lost 2 bases, and 14 bases stayed unmatched. CDR3 nucleotide sequence: TGTGCCAGCAGTTTAAAGGGAGCAGGGGGCGGAGGCGCCTACGAGCAGTACTTC. It encodes CASSLKGAGGGGAYEQYF.

This clonotype appeared many times. The chain joins TRBV20-1 to TRBJ2-6, with a possible D match to TRBD2 (7 bases). V shed 6 bases and J shed 2 bases, with 23 bases lying between them. Germline V gene data show CDR1 as DFQATT and CDR2 as SNEGSKA (reference sequence). The CDR3 extends over 18 amino acids. The CDR3 region has the DNA TGCAGTGCCTACTTCGGAGGGGGGGGGAAGGCTGGGGCCAACGTCCTGACTTTC. Translation gives CSAYFGGGGKAGANVLTF.

V and J are TRBV6-1 and TRBJ2-7, with 10 nucleotides matching TRBD1. Per the germline V gene, CDR1 is MNHNS and CDR2 is SASEGT. CDR3 size: 14 residues. V trimming: 6 bases; J trimming: 6 bases; junction bases outside the gene matches: 8. The chain's CDR3 is CASRRDRGLGEQYF. CDR3 coding DNA: TGTGCCAGCAGACGGGACAGGGGATTGGGCGAGCAGTACTTC.

This clonotype was seen a handful of times. The V and J genes are TRBV2 and TRBJ1-1; 9 bases map to TRBD1. There are 15 residues in the CDR3. Germline CDR1 is SNHLY and CDR2 is FYNNEI. With 3 bases clipped from V and 1 base from J, the junction kept 3 bases outside the gene matches. DNA for the CDR3: TGTGCCAGCAGTGAGGACAGGGGAAGGAACACTGAAGCTTTCTTT. Translated, it gives CASSEDRGRNTEAFF.

This clonotype was seen many times. The V and J genes are TRBV27 and TRBJ2-7, with 7 positions matching TRBD2. Germline V gene lookup returns CDR1 MNHEY and CDR2 SMNVEV (reference sequence). The J segment lost 0 bases and the V segment lost 4 bases, leaving 6 bases of the junction unmatched. The CDR3 totals 15 residues. CDR3 region: CASSSLGGASYEQYF. The CDR3 DNA reads TGTGCCAGCAGTTCCTTGGGAGGGGCCTCCTACGAGCAGTACTTC.

This clonotype was seen repeatedly, ten times or more. The rearrangement uses TRBV2 and TRBJ1-2; a weak D match, TRBD1 (5 bases). Germline assignment: CDR1 SNHLY and CDR2 FYNNEI. This CDR3 region has 13 residues. Trimming pared 10 bases from V and 8 bases from J, leaving 20 bases between. The CDR3 DNA reads TGTGCCACCACCCAGGGCTTTCGTCCCGGCTACACCTTC. Protein: CATTQGFRPGYTF.

This clonotype was counted many times. The chain has TRBV27 and TRBJ1-2; 8 bases agree with TRBD1. CDR1 is MNHEY and CDR2 is SMNVEV in the germline V gene (reference sequence). V was clipped by 5 bases and J by 2 bases; unmatched bases: 10. This CDR3 comprises 16 residues. The CDR3 loop is CASSTWGDRTNYGYTF. CDR3 DNA: TGTGCCAGCAGTACCTGGGGGGACAGGACCAACTATGGCTACACCTTC.